The rows below give T cell receptor beta chains drawn from one sample of a study of regulatory T cells in long-lasting Graves disease. Each CDR3 protein gets one entry after TCRdb re-called the multiplex PCR reads with MiXCR. The sample consists of hundreds of thousands of distinct CDR3 sequences, roughly 21% of them appearing once. The sequencing here drew on peripheral blood mononuclear cells (PBMCs), taken when the disease was refractory, from a patient treated with antithyroid drugs. Receptors originate from a female donor with Graves disease. Both conserved end residues are part of each CDR3. The D gene is left open where the match is weak. The size field is filled for only some rows; it gives once, few, many or a size class.

J,size,V,D,DNA,CDR3
TRBJ1-1,-,TRBV10-3,TRBD1,TGTGCCATCAGTGAGGGACAGGGATACGCTGAAGCTTTCTTT,CAISEGQGYAEAFF
TRBJ2-7,-,TRBV20-1,TRBD2,TGCAGTGCTAGCCCTAGGGCTAGCGGGACCCTCTACGAGCAGTACTTC,CSASPRASGTLYEQYF
TRBJ1-2,few,TRBV20-1,-,TGCAGTGCTAGAGTTCCAAGTAACTATGGCTACACCTTC,CSARVPSNYGYTF
TRBJ2-7,-,TRBV7-9,-,TGTGCCAGCAGCCTCACACAAGTTCCCTACGAGCAGTACTTC,CASSLTQVPYEQYF
TRBJ1-1,-,TRBV20-1,TRBD1,TGCAGTGCTATTGGGGACAGGGGGGCCCTAGGGGTAGCTTTCTTT,CSAIGDRGALGVAFF
TRBJ2-5,-,TRBV18,TRBD2,TGTGCCAGCTCACGTGGACTAGCGGGCCTGTGGAGGGAGACCCAGTACTTC,CASSRGLAGLWRETQYF
TRBJ1-1,many,TRBV5-1,-,TGTGCCAGCAGTCCAGACCGAGACACTGAAGCTTTCTTT,CASSPDRDTEAFF
TRBJ1-2,-,TRBV3-1,-,TGTGCCAGCAGCCAAGATGTAGCAGGGCGGACTGGCGGCTACACCTTC,CASSQDVAGRTGGYTF
TRBJ1-2,many,TRBV6-1,-,TGTGCCAGCAGCGCGGGACCATCGAGGGGCTACACCTTC,CASSAGPSRGYTF
TRBJ2-5,many,TRBV20-1,-,TGCAGTGCTCCAGGGATGGGGGAGACCCAGTACTTC,CSAPGMGETQYF
TRBJ2-7,-,TRBV6-1,TRBD2,TGTGCCAGCGGGGTTACTAGCGAGGGCTCCTACGAGCAGTACTTC,CASGVTSEGSYEQYF
TRBJ2-2,many,TRBV28,-,TGTGCCAGCAGCTTCGTCAACACCGGGGAGCTGTTTTTT,CASSFVNTGELFF
TRBJ1-1,many,TRBV6-1,-,TGTGCCGCAGGGGAAACCTTGAACACTGAAGCTTTCTTT,CAAGETLNTEAFF
TRBJ2-5,-,TRBV5-1,TRBD2,TGCGCCAGCAGCTTGTTGGGTGTTCGCGGGGGGACACCGGGGACCCAGTACTTC,CASSLLGVRGGTPGTQYF
TRBJ2-2,-,TRBV11-2,TRBD2,TGTGCCAGCAGCTTGACCCTACTAGCGGGAGCAAACGGGGAGCTGTTTTTT,CASSLTLLAGANGELFF
TRBJ2-7,few,TRBV6-2/TRBV6-3,-,TGTGCCAGCAGTTACTCTTGGGGCGACGGTCGTAGCTCCTACGAGCAGTACTTC,CASSYSWGDGRSSYEQYF